This entry lists 23 T cell receptor beta chains sequenced from one sample in a study of identical twins. TCRdb fed the 5' RACE reads into MiXCR, producing one record per CDR3 protein. The sample contains just under 650,000 distinct CDR3 sequences, 7% to 7.5% of which appear only once. These sequences were also reported in another study, on yellow fever vaccine responses in identical twins.

Sequenced material: PBMCs. These receptors came from a young woman in good health.

V usage is TRBV15 and J usage is TRBJ2-7; the match to TRBD2 covers 7 bases. The CDR3 is made up of 14 amino acids. After removal of 6 bases from V and 0 bases from J, the junction contained 5 bases not matched to a gene. The germline V gene has CDR1 LNHNV and CDR2 YYDKDF (reference sequence). The CDR3 here is CATSPSGGSYEQYV. The CDR3, as DNA: TGTGCCACCAGTCCTTCGGGAGGCTCCTACGAGCAGTACGTC.

This clonotype was observed a handful of times. This sequence joins TRBV2 and TRBJ2-3, with 11 bases lining up with TRBD2. The germline gives CDR1 SNHLY, CDR2 FYNNEI. The CDR3 covers 18 residues. Trimming cost V 5 bases and J 0 bases; bases outside gene matches: 10. The CDR3 is CASSKETSGRLSTDTQYF. The DNA for the CDR3 is TGTGCCAGCAGTAAGGAAACTAGCGGGAGATTGAGCACAGATACGCAGTATTTT.

This sequence joins TRBV5-1 and TRBJ2-2; D call uncertain. Germline lookup yields CDR1 SGHRS and CDR2 YFSETQ. This CDR3 region has 16 residues. Trimming took 2 bases from V and 1 from J, leaving 12 bases between them. This CDR3 reads CASSFLRDLNTGELFF. The CDR3 region has the DNA TGCGCCAGCAGCTTCCTTCGAGACCTGAACACCGGGGAGCTGTTTTTT.

This clonotype was detected ten times or more. The V and J genes are TRBV29-1 and TRBJ2-7, with a tentative D call TRBD2 (5 bases). V shed 7 bases and J shed 6 bases, with 16 bases lying between them. The CDR3 length is 12 residues. Per germline, CDR1 SQVTM and CDR2 ANQGSEA. The CDR3 spells CSAKSGVAEQYF. CDR3 DNA: TGCAGCGCTAAATCCGGGGTGGCCGAGCAGTACTTC.

Only a few counts were recorded for this clonotype. J is TRBJ2-3 and V is TRBV7-9; TRBD1 matches 7 bases. Germline V gene data show CDR1 as SEHNR and CDR2 as FQNEAQ (reference sequence). Trimming cost V 2 bases and J 2 bases; bases outside gene matches: 4. CDR3 length: 15 residues. The CDR3 DNA reads as TGTGCCAGCAGCTTACGACAGGGCTTCACAGATACGCAGTATTTT. Translated, it gives CASSLRQGFTDTQYF.

The chain couples TRBV4-1 to TRBJ2-4; a possible D gene is TRBD2 (5 bases). V was trimmed by 0 bases and J by 1 base, leaving 16 bases between them. The CDR3 is 18 residues long. Looked up from germline, CDR1 is MGHRA and CDR2 is YSYEKL. The DNA of the CDR3 is TGCGCCAGCAGCCAAGAGGGCGGGTGGGGTGCGGCCAAAAACATTCAGTACTTC. Its protein product is CASSQEGGWGAAKNIQYF.

In this sample, this clonotype turned up a few times. CDR3 nucleotides: TGTGCCAGCAGTGGAGACCTTGGACTAGCGGGAGAACATGAGCAGTTCTTC. As protein: CASSGDLGLAGEHEQFF. The rearrangement links TRBV2 to TRBJ2-1, with TRBD2 identical over 13 bases. The trim removed 4 bases at V and 8 bases at J, leaving 11 bases unmatched. Germline V gene lookup returns CDR1 SNHLY and CDR2 FYNNEI. The CDR3 consists of 17 residues. Based on the CDR3 plus reference TRBV2 and TRBJ2-1, the full variable domain is EPEVTQTPSHQVTQMGQEVILRCVPISNHLYFYWYRQILGQKVEFLVSFYNNEISEKSEIFDDQFSVERPDGSNFTLKIRSTKLEDSAMYFCASSGDLGLAGEHEQFFGPGTRLTVL.

The rearrangement uses TRBV20-1 and TRBJ2-7; 8 bases align to TRBD2. CDR1 DFQATT and CDR2 SNEGSKA come from the germline V gene (reference sequence). This CDR3 has 18 amino acids. V lost 0 bases to trimming and J lost 2 bases; unmatched junction nucleotides: 15. CDR3 sequence reads: CSARDRSRSGSRTYEQYF. The CDR3 DNA follows: TGCAGTGCTAGAGATCGGTCCAGAAGCGGGAGTAGGACCTACGAGCAGTACTTC.

The CDR3: CASSPGTARNQPQHF. The CDR3 DNA reads TGTGCCAGCAGTCCCGGGACAGCCCGCAATCAGCCCCAGCATTTT. The J gene is TRBJ1-5, the V gene TRBV12-3 or TRBV12-4; 7 nucleotides line up with TRBD1. V trimming: 5 bases; J trimming: 2 bases; junction bases outside the gene matches: 6. This CDR3 is 15 amino acids long.

The genes are TRBV11-1 and TRBJ2-1; D remains unclear. Germline CDR1 SGHAT, CDR2 FQDESV (reference sequence). CDR3 length: 20 amino acids. The V gene lost 4 bases and the J gene lost 0 bases, with 25 bases spanning the gap. The CDR3 DNA follows: TGTGCCAGCAGCTCAAGGACCGAGGCTCCCGGGCTGACCTCCTACAATGAGCAGTTCTTC. Its translation: CASSSRTEAPGLTSYNEQFF.

V usage is TRBV20-1 and J usage is TRBJ2-5, with TRBD1 matching 7 bases. Germline V gene sequence: CDR1 DFQATT, CDR2 SNEGSKA (reference sequence). The trim removed 6 bases at V and 5 bases at J, leaving 12 bases unmatched. The CDR3 sequence is 14 residues long. For the CDR3, the DNA is TGCAGTGCAGATGAAAACAGGGGAAAGGAGACCCAGTACTTC. It is translated as CSADENRGKETQYF.

In its sample, this clonotype was seen many times. The rearrangement uses TRBV20-1 and TRBJ1-1; possible D gene TRBD1, 6 bases. V lost 0 bases and J lost 2, with 16 bases in between. The CDR3 has 16 amino acids. Per the germline V gene, CDR1 is DFQATT and CDR2 is SNEGSKA (reference sequence). CDR3 sequence reads: CSARDLRKGDNTEAFF. CDR3 coding DNA: TGCAGTGCTAGAGATCTAAGGAAGGGGGACAACACTGAAGCTTTCTTT.

This clonotype showed up just a few times. V gene TRBV20-1 combines with J gene TRBJ2-7, with TRBD1 as a possible D gene (6 bases). This CDR3 region has 14 residues. The germline CDR1 and CDR2 sequences are DFQATT and SNEGSKA (reference sequence). V lost 0 bases and J 7 bases, leaving 16 bases between the germline ends. The CDR3 DNA follows: TGCAGTGCTAGAGAGCCGGGACACGGGATGGAGCAGTACTTC. Its protein product is CSAREPGHGMEQYF.

CDR3 DNA: TGTGCCACCAGCAGAGCCCCCCGGGTAGATGAGCAGTTCTTC. This codes for CATSRAPRVDEQFF. The rearrangement uses TRBV15 and TRBJ2-1; D remains ambiguous. Germline assignment: CDR1 LNHNV and CDR2 YYDKDF (reference sequence). V was clipped by 1 base and J by 8 bases, with 12 bases between them. The CDR3 spans 14 residues.

This clonotype was counted at least ten times. The rearrangement joins TRBV20-1 to TRBJ2-1; D gene unclear. This CDR3 is 14 amino acids long. Germline V gene data show CDR1 as DFQATT and CDR2 as SNEGSKA (reference sequence). The V gene lost 4 bases and the J gene lost 2 bases, with 12 bases spanning the gap. The CDR3 DNA reads as TGCAGTGCTACCCAGCGAGCTGCCTACAATGAGCAGTTCTTC. Protein product: CSATQRAAYNEQFF.

This clonotype was found a few times. CDR3 region: CASSLDTSPGSYNEQFF. The CDR3 DNA is TGTGCCAGCAGCTTAGACACTTCCCCCGGCTCCTACAATGAGCAGTTCTTC. The chain combines TRBV7-9 with TRBJ2-1; unclear D gene. CDR3 size: 17 residues. Between the trimmed V and J ends, which lost 1 base and 0 bases, there was a span of 13 bases. Germline V gives CDR1 SEHNR, CDR2 FQNEAQ (reference sequence).

This clonotype was seen more than once but under ten times. The gene calls are TRBV5-1 and TRBJ2-1; no clear D. Germline CDR1 and CDR2: SGHRS and YFSETQ. Between the trimmed V and J ends, which lost 1 base and 15 bases, there was a span of 17 bases. This CDR3 spans 13 amino acids. CDR3 in DNA: TGCGCCAGCAGCTTGTTGGGGATCCTTGATAGGTTCTTC. Its translation is CASSLLGILDRFF. Supplemented by reference TRBV5-1 and TRBJ2-1, the full variable domain reads KAGVTQTPRYLIKTRGQQVTLSCSPISGHRSVSWYQQTPGQGLQFLFEYFSETQRNKGNFPGRFSGRQFSNSRSEMNVSTLELGDSALYLCASSLLGILDRFFGPGTRLTVL.

This chain connects TRBV7-9 to TRBJ2-1; tentatively, D is TRBD1 or TRBD2 (5 bases each). V was pared by 4 bases and J by 9 bases, with 19 bases between. The CDR3 is made up of 15 amino acids. The germline V gene has CDR1 SEHNR and CDR2 FQNEAQ (reference sequence). The CDR3, as DNA: TGTGCCAGCAGCTCCGATGGGACCCCCGCCACTGAGCAGTTCTTC. Translating it yields CASSSDGTPATEQFF.

This clonotype was seen many times. The rearrangement uses TRBV10-2 and TRBJ1-6; D may be TRBD1 (6 bases). Germline CDR1 is WSHSY and CDR2 is SAAADI. V was pared by 6 bases and J by 6 bases, with 12 bases between. The CDR3 has 14 residues. The CDR3 DNA is TGCGCCAGCAGGTGGACAGAAATTAATTCACCCCTCCACTTT. This sequence encodes CASRWTEINSPLHF.

This clonotype was counted a few times. The chain links TRBV20-1 to TRBJ2-1; 10 positions match TRBD2. V lost 0 bases and J lost 8; bases outside the gene matches: 16. The CDR3 extends over 18 amino acids. From germline, CDR1 is DFQATT and CDR2 SNEGSKA (reference sequence). The CDR3, as DNA: TGCAGTGCTAGAGATTTGGCCCCAGCTAGCGGGGGATTCGATGAGCAGTTCTTC. The encoded protein is CSARDLAPASGGFDEQFF.

This clonotype has a handful of counts. CDR3 residues: CSAQRPGTALGDNQPQHF. The CDR3 region has the DNA TGCAGTGCCCAAAGACCCGGGACAGCCCTAGGAGACAATCAGCCCCAGCATTTT. This rearrangement joins TRBV20-1 to TRBJ1-5; 7 nucleotides agree with TRBD1. Germline CDR1 and CDR2: DFQATT and SNEGSKA (reference sequence). This CDR3 region has 18 residues. Trimming cost V 6 bases and J 3 bases; bases outside gene matches: 20.

This clonotype occurred a few times. V usage is TRBV13 and J usage is TRBJ2-1, with D perhaps TRBD2 (6 bases). The V end lost 5 bases, the J end lost 3 bases, and 17 bases lay between the germline ends. Germline assignment: CDR1 PRHDT and CDR2 FYEKMQ (reference sequence). The CDR3 has 16 residues. CDR3 protein: CASSHPRDLLYNEQFF. The CDR3 DNA reads TGTGCCAGCAGCCACCCTCGGGACTTACTCTACAATGAGCAGTTCTTC.

This clonotype has at least ten counts. The J gene is TRBJ2-3, the V gene TRBV2; D is perhaps TRBD1 (7 bases). The CDR3 covers 13 residues. V lost 6 bases, J lost 4 bases, and 11 bases lay in between. The germline CDR1 and CDR2 sequences are SNHLY and FYNNEI. This CDR3 reads CASSRGAADTQYF. The CDR3 region has the DNA TGTGCCAGCAGCAGGGGGGCGGCAGATACGCAGTATTTT.